The present entry profiles one T cell receptor beta chain with its context. Its target is unknown. These data come from a study of vaccination effects on CD4 cells after COVID-19. Study-level background: Vaccination of participants consisted of two doses of either the BNT162b2 or mRNA-1273 vaccine. Convalescent patients (n = two) were sampled 16 days and one week prevaccination.

With the ViraFEST assay, the study expanded antigen-specific CD4+ T cells using viral peptide pools, then sequenced them. Isolation of CD4+ T cells took place after around 10 days of culture. It was between March and December 2020 that the person had a SARS-CoV-2 infection confirmed by PCR. Every well housed about 1.8 million PBMC, which grew in culture alongside about 10 IU/ml IL-2 and about 10 ug/ml peptides. Points from the study as a whole: Few convalescent patients were included, and no early post-infection timepoints were sampled.

Trimming pared 2 bases from V and 2 bases from J, leaving 10 bases between. CDR3 size: 15 residues. Germline-derived CDR1 and CDR2 are MNHNS and SASEGT. Data came from immunoSEQ multiplex PCR; TCRdb stores just in-frame clones and leaves some out. This table holds 55,000 to 90,000 clones, under 85% found once. The receptor was derived from a human donor who had a prior SARS-CoV-2 infection. The V and J genes are TRBV6-1 and TRBJ2-1; no reliable D call. The sequenced sample was CD4+ T cells from PBMCs cultured with HIV peptides, obtained before COVID-19 vaccination. Noted subset: HIV-1 Nef peptide pool negative control/reference culture. DNA of the CDR3: TGTGCCAGCAGTGAAAGGGCCGTCACCTACAATGAGCAGTTCTTC. This encodes CASSERAVTYNEQFF.